Reported below is one T cell receptor (beta chain). This specimen comes from a study of blood T cell repertoires in COVID-19. Study at large: PBMCs, B-cell-depleted T cells, or T cells provided the cDNA or gDNA that made up the material.

Produced via immunoSEQ multiplex PCR; TCRdb's table is partial and in-frame only. The sample lists 12,000 to 15,000 clones; about 87% were seen once. From germline, CDR1 is DFQATT and CDR2 SNEGSKA (reference sequence). This CDR3 has 11 amino acids. V gave up 2 bases and J gave up 5 bases, with 6 bases separating them. Sequencing was done on a sample of peripheral blood. The TCR was taken from a human donor in a cohort sampled during active COVID-19. The chain links TRBV20-1 to TRBJ2-5; possibly TRBD2 for D (5 bases). As DNA, the CDR3 is TGCAGTGCTAGATCGGGGGAGACCCAGTACTTC. It is translated as CSARSGETQYF.